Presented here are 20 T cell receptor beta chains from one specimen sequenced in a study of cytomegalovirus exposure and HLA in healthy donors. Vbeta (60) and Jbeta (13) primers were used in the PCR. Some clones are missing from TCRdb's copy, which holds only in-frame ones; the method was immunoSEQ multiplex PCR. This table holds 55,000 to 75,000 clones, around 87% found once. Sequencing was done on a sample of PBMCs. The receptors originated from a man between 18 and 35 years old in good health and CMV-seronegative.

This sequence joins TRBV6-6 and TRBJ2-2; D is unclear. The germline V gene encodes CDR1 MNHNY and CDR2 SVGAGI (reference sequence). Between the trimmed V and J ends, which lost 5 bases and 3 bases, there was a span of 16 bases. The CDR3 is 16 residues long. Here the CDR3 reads CASSPRLASHTGELFF. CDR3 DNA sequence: TGTGCCAGCAGTCCGCGACTGGCTTCCCACACCGGGGAGCTGTTTTTT.

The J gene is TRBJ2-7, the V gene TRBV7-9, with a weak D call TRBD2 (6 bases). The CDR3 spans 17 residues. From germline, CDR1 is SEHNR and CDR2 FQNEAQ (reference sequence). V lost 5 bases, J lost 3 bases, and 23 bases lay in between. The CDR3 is CASSPNLETRNIYEQYF. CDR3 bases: TGTGCCAGCAGCCCGAATCTTGAGACTAGAAATATCTACGAGCAGTACTTC.

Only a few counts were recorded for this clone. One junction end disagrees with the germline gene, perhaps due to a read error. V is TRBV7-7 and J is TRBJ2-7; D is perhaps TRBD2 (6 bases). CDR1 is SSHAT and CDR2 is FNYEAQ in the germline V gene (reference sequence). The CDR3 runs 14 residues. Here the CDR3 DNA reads TGTGCTAGCAGCCCGCGGGACCATGGGCCCGAGCAGTACTTC. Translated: CASSPRDHGPEQYF.

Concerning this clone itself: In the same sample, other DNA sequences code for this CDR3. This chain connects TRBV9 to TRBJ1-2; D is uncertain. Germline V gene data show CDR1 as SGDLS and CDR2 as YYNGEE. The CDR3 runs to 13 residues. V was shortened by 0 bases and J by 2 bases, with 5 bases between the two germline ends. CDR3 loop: CASSVDRNYGYTF. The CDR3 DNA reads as TGTGCCAGCAGCGTAGACAGAAACTATGGCTACACCTTC.

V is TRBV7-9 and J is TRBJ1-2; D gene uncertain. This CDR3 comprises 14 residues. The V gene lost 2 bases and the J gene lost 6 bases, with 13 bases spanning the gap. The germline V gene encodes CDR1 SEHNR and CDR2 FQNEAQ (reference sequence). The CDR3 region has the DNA TGTGCCAGCAGCTTAATGAGTGGAGAGGATGGCTACACCTTC. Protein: CASSLMSGEDGYTF.

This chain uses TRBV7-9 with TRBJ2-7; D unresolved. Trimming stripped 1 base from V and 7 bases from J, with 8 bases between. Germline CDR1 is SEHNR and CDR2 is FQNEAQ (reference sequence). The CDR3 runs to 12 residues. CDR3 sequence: CASSLGAREQYF. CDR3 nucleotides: TGTGCCAGCAGCTTAGGGGCCAGGGAGCAGTACTTC.

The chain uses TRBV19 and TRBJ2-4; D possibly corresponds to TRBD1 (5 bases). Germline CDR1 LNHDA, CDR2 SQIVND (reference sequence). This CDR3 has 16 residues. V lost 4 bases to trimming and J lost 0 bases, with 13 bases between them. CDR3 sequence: CASSKGAELAKNIQYF. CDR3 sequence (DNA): TGTGCCAGTAGTAAAGGGGCAGAACTAGCCAAAAACATTCAGTACTTC.

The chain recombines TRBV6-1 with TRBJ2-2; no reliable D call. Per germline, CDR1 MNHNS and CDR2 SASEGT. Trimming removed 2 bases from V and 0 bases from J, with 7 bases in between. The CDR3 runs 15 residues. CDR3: CASSELGTNTGELFF. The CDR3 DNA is TGTGCCAGCAGTGAATTGGGCACGAACACCGGGGAGCTGTTTTTT.

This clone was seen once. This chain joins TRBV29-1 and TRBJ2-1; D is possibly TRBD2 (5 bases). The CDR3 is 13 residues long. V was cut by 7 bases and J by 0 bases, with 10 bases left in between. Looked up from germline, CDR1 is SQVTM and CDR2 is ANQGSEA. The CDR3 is CSAQADSYNEQFF. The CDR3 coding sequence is TGCAGCGCTCAAGCGGACTCCTACAATGAGCAGTTCTTC.

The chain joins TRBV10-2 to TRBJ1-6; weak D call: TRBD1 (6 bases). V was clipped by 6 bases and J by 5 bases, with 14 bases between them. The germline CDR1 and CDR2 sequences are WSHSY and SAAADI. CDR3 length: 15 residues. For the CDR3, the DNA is TGCGCCAGCAGAGACAGGTTTCCTGATAATTCACCCCTCCACTTT. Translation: CASRDRFPDNSPLHF.

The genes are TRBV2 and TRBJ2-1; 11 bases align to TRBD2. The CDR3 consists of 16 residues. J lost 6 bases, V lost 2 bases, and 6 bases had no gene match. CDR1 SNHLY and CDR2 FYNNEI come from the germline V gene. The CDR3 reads CASSERGLAGGNEQFF. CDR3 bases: TGTGCCAGCAGTGAAAGGGGGCTAGCGGGGGGCAATGAGCAGTTCTTC.

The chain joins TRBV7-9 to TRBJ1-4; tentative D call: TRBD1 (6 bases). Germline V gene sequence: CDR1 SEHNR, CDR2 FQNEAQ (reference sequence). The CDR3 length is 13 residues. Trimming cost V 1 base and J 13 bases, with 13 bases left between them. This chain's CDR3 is CASSLGTDSRLFF. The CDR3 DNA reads TGTGCCAGCAGCTTAGGCACGGACAGTAGACTGTTTTTT.

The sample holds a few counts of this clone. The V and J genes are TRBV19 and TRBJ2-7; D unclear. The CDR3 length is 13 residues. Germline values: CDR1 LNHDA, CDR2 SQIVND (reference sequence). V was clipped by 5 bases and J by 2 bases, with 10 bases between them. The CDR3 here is CASSFTSTYEQYF. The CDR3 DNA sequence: TGTGCCAGTAGTTTTACTTCTACCTACGAGCAGTACTTC. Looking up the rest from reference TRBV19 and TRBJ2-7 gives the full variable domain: DGGITQSPKYLFRKEGQNVTLSCEQNLNHDAMYWYRQDPGQGLRLIYYSQIVNDFQKGDIAEGYSVSREKKESFPLTVTSAQKNPTAFYLCASSFTSTYEQYFGPGTRLTVT.

CDR3 sequence: CASSEVASGNTIYF. Here the CDR3 DNA reads TGTGCCAGCAGTGAAGTGGCCTCTGGAAACACCATATATTTT. The gene calls are TRBV6-1 and TRBJ1-3; D call uncertain. The germline V gene has CDR1 MNHNS and CDR2 SASEGT. V lost 1 base, J lost 0 bases, and 4 bases lay in between. The CDR3 spans 14 residues.

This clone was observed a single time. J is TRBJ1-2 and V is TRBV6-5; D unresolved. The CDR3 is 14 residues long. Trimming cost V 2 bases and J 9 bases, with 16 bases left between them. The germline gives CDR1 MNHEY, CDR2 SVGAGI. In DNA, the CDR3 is TGTGCCAGCAGTTACGGAGGGAAAGGCCAGAGCTACACCTTC. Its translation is CASSYGGKGQSYTF.

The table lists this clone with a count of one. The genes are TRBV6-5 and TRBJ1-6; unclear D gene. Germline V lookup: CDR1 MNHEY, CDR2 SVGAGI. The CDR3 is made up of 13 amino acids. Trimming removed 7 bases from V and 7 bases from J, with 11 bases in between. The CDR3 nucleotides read TGTGCCAGCATGAGAGGAAGGAATTCACCCCTCCACTTT. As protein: CASMRGRNSPLHF.

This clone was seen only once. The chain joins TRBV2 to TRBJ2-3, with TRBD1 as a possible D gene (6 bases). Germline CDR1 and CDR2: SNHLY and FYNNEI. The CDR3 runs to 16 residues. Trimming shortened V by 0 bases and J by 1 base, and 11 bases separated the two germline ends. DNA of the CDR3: TGTGCCAGCAGTGAAGCGGTACGACAGGGCACAGATACGCAGTATTTT. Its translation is CASSEAVRQGTDTQYF. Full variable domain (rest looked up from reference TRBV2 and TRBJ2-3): EPEVTQTPSHQVTQMGQEVILRCVPISNHLYFYWYRQILGQKVEFLVSFYNNEISEKSEIFDDQFSVERPDGSNFTLKIRSTKLEDSAMYFCASSEAVRQGTDTQYFGPGTRLTVL.

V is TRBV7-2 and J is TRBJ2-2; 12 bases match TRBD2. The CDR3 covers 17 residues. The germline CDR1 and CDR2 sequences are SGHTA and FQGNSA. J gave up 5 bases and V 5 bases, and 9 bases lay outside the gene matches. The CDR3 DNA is TGTGCCAGCAGCCCCGGACTAGCGGGGCCGATAACCGGGGAGCTGTTTTTT. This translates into CASSPGLAGPITGELFF.

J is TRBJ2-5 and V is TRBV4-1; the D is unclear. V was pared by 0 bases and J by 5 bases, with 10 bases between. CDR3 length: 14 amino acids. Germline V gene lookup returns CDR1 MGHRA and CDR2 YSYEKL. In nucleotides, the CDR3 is TGCGCCAGCAGCCAAGAGGCCCCGGGTGAGACCCAGTACTTC. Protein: CASSQEAPGETQYF.

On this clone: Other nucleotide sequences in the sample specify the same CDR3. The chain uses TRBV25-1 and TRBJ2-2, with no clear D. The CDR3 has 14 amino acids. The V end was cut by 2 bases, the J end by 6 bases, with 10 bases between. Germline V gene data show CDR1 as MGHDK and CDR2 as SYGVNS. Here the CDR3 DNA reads TGTGCCAGCAGTGAAGGGCAGTCTGCCGGGGAGCTGTTTTTT. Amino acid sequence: CASSEGQSAGELFF.